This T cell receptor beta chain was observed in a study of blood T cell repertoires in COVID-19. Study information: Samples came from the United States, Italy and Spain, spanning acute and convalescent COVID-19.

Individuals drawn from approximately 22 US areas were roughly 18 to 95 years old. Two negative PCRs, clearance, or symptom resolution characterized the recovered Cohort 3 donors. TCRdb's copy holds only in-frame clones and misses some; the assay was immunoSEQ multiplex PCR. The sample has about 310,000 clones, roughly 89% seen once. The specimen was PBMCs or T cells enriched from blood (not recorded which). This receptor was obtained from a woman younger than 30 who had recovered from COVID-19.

The CDR3 DNA reads as TGCGCCAGCAGCCAAGGGGACAGTTTTCCGTGGCCCCAGCATTTT. It codes for CASSQGDSFPWPQHF. V is TRBV4-1 and J is TRBJ1-5, with 7 bases aligning to TRBD1. The germline gives CDR1 MGHRA, CDR2 YSYEKL. V lost 1 base and J lost 9; bases outside the gene matches: 9. The CDR3 runs 15 residues.